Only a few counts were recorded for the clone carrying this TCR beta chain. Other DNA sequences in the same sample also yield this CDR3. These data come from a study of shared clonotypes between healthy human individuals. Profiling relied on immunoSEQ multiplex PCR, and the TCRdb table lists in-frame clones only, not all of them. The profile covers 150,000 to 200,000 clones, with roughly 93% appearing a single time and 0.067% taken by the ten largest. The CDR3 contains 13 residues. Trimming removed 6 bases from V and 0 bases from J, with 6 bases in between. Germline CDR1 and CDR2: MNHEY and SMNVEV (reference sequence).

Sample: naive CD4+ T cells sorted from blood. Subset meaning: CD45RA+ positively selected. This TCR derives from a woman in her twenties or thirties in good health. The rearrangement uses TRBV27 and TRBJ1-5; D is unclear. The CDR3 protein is CASRPYSNQPQHF. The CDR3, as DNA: TGTGCCAGCAGGCCATATAGCAATCAGCCCCAGCATTTT.